These 31 T cell receptor gamma chains originate from one sample sequenced in a study of gamma-delta T cells after stem cell transplantation. TCRdb fed the RT-PCR reads into CATT to redo clone calling. The sample lists over 2,000 gamma-chain clones, approximately 6.6% occurring once. Sequenced sample: gamma-delta T cells. These receptor sequences come from a human donor. It is not recorded whose cells these are; they may come from a transplant donor.

This clone was counted a few times. A far larger clone is one nucleotide away, so this likely arose from a read error. Within the sample, other DNA sequences also encode this same CDR3. The chain uses TRGV9 and TRGJP1. No J segment appears in TCRdb, so it was assigned here by matching the sequence to germline. Germline loops: CDR1 GITISATS, CDR2 ISYDGTV (reference sequence). This CDR3 comprises 17 residues. V lost 1 base to trimming and J lost 0 bases; unmatched junction nucleotides: 8. This CDR3 reads CALWEVRGNTTGWFKIF. CDR3 DNA: TGTGCCTTGTGGGAGGTACGAGGTAATACCACTGGTTGGTTCAAGATATTT.

Sample share makes this clone medium-sized. Possible read error: a much larger clone is one base away. Additional DNA sequences in this sample encode the identical CDR3. The chain couples TRGV9 to TRGJP. This CDR3 is 16 amino acids long. The trim removed 1 base at V and 5 bases at J, leaving 2 bases unmatched. Per the germline V gene, CDR1 is GITISATS and CDR2 is ISYDGTV (reference sequence). For the CDR3, the DNA is TGTGCCTTGTGGGAGGTTGAAGAGTTGGGCAAAAAAATCAAGGTATTT. This gives the protein CALWEVEELGKKIKVF.

About this clone itself: Other nucleotide sequences in the sample specify the same CDR3. CDR3 sequence reads: CATWERNLGKKLF. CDR3 DNA sequence: TGTGCCACCTGGGAGAGAAATCTGGGTAAGAAACTCTTT. This chain joins TRGV8 and TRGJ1 or TRGJ2. TCRdb does not report a J gene; here it was assigned by matching the DNA to germline references. This CDR3 has 13 amino acids. CDR1 is VENAVY, CDR2 YDSYNSRV, per germline. The V gene end was trimmed by 4 bases and the J gene end by 9 bases; junction bases not matched to a gene: 12.

As regards this clone: A much bigger clone sits one base away, suggesting this may be a read error. The chain is built from TRGV9 and TRGJ1 or TRGJ2. This CDR3 region has 15 residues. Germline values: CDR1 GITISATS, CDR2 ISYDGTV (reference sequence). CDR3 bases: TGTGCCTTGTGGGATGTGTTACATTATCATTATAATAAACTCTTT. Protein: CALWDVLHYHYNKLF.

On this clone itself: A read error likely explains why the TCRdb protein, taken from a much larger clone, differs from this DNA's translation at residue 14; the protein shown is translated from the DNA. The V gene is TRGV9, the J gene TRGJP. Because TCRdb records no J gene, it was assigned here through a match of the DNA to germline. The V gene's germline CDR1 is GITISATS and CDR2 ISYDGTV (reference sequence). This CDR3 region has 17 residues. The CDR3 DNA follows: TGTGCCTTGTGGGAGGTGCCCCCAGAGTTGGGCAAAAAAAACAAGGTATTT. Translated, it gives CALWEVPPELGKKNKVF.

Concerning this clone: The protein given by TCRdb reflects a much larger clone and differs at residue 3 from this DNA's translation, likely from a read error; the protein shown is the DNA's translation. This rearrangement joins TRGV9 to TRGJ1 or TRGJ2. No J gene was available from TCRdb, and it was assigned here by a germline match of the DNA. The CDR3 runs 13 residues. Looked up from germline, CDR1 is GITISATS and CDR2 is ISYDGTV (reference sequence). CDR3 residues: CAMWEPYYYKKLF. CDR3 nucleotides: TGTGCCATGTGGGAGCCCTATTATTATAAGAAACTCTTT.

A note on this clone: The protein TCRdb gives is from a much larger clone and does not agree with this DNA's translation at residue 9, likely a read error; the protein shown here comes from the DNA. V and J are TRGV9 and TRGJP. TCRdb carries no J gene annotation; the J gene was assigned here by matching the DNA with germline. CDR1 is GITISATS, CDR2 ISYDGTV, per germline (reference sequence). The CDR3 contains 16 residues. The CDR3 bases are TGTGCCTTGTGGGAGGCGAAAGAGTCGGGCAAAAAAATCAAGGTATTT. Translating gives CALWEAKESGKKIKVF.

Worth noting for this clone: The protein in TCRdb stems from a much larger clone and differs at residue 4 from this DNA's translation, likely a read error; here the protein is translated from the DNA. The chain carries TRGV8 and TRGJ1 or TRGJ2. The germline gives CDR1 VENAVY, CDR2 YDSYNSRV. CDR3 length: 13 amino acids. The CDR3: CATCDRYLGKKLF. The CDR3 nucleotides read TGTGCCACCTGTGATAGATATCTGGGGAAGAAACTCTTT.

This clone was counted between two and nine times. One end of the junction does not line up with germline, which may come from a read error. CDR3 coding DNA: TGTGCCTTGTGGGAGTTGGGGGGTAGTAATTATAATAAACTCTTT. It translates to CALWELGGSNYNKLF. The chain recombines TRGV9 with TRGJ1 or TRGJ2. This CDR3 contains 15 residues. Germline assignment: CDR1 GITISATS and CDR2 ISYDGTV (reference sequence).

This clone was counted many times. A far larger clone differs by one base, so this is likely a read error. Other nucleotide sequences from this sample produce the same CDR3. The chain has TRGV9 and TRGJP. The CDR3 contains 17 residues. V shed 0 bases, J shed 11 bases, and the junction held 10 bases outside the gene matches. Germline values: CDR1 GITISATS, CDR2 ISYDGTV (reference sequence). Here the CDR3 reads CALWEVHLELGKKIKVF. The DNA of the CDR3 is TGTGCCTTGTGGGAGGTGCACCTTGAGCTGGGCAAAAAAATCAAGGTATTT.

This clone is labeled medium-sized. Given a far larger clone just one base away, this is likely a sequencing read error. The chain links TRGV9 to TRGJ1 or TRGJ2. In the absence of a J gene in TCRdb, the DNA was matched to germline to assign it here. The CDR3 is 12 amino acids. CDR1 and CDR2 from the germline V gene are GITISATS and ISYDGTV (reference sequence). V lost 3 bases and J lost 4; bases outside the gene matches: 3. The CDR3 protein is CALWETYYKKLF. As DNA, the CDR3 is TGTGCCTTGTGGGAGACGTATTATAAGAAACTCTTT.

No V gene call was produced; the J gene was TRGJ1 or TRGJ2. The CDR3 extends over 13 amino acids. The CDR3 nucleotides are TGTGCCACCTGGTTGAGTTATCTGGGGAAGAAACTCTTT. This sequence encodes CATWLSYLGKKLF.

This clone was observed a few times. TCRdb's listed protein matches a much larger clone and diverges from this DNA's translation at residue 13, likely through a read error; the protein shown comes from the DNA. The chain is built from TRGV9 and TRGJP. Germline V lookup: CDR1 GITISATS, CDR2 ISYDGTV (reference sequence). There are 16 residues in the CDR3. As DNA, the CDR3 is TGTGCCTTGTGGGAGGTGCGGGAGTTGGGCAAAAAAGTCAAGGTATTT. As protein: CALWEVRELGKKVKVF.

This clone is medium-sized (0.01 to 0.1%) within its sample. Given a far larger clone just one base away, this is likely a sequencing read error. This chain links TRGV9 with TRGJ1 or TRGJ2. The J gene comes from matching the DNA to germline here; TCRdb lacks it. Germline V CDR1 and CDR2: GITISATS, ISYDGTV (reference sequence). V trimming: 4 bases; J trimming: 3 bases; junction bases outside the gene matches: 3. This CDR3 has 12 amino acids. CDR3 bases: TGTGCCTTGTGGGATACTTATTATAAGAAACTCTTT. Protein: CALWDTYYKKLF.

This clone was counted between two and nine times. TCRdb's entry gives the protein of a much larger clone, which mismatches this DNA's translation at residue 7, likely from a read error; the protein reported here is translated from the DNA. CDR3 sequence (DNA): TGTGCCTTGTGGGAGGTGGCAAGGGAGTTGGGCAAAAAAATCAAGGTATTT. This encodes CALWEVARELGKKIKVF. The genes are TRGV9 and TRGJP. The J gene, missing from TCRdb, was assigned here through DNA to germline matching. CDR3 length: 17 residues. CDR1 and CDR2 (germline): GITISATS, ISYDGTV (reference sequence). V dropped 0 bases and J dropped 7; count of bases not matched to a gene: 6.

Comments on this clone: TCRdb's protein for this DNA is that of a much larger clone and differs from the translation at residue 4, likely a read error; the protein shown is the DNA translation. The chain links TRGV9 to TRGJP1. Per the germline V gene, CDR1 is GITISATS and CDR2 is ISYDGTV (reference sequence). CDR3 length: 17 residues. In DNA form, the CDR3 reads TGTGCCTTGTGTGAGGTGCGAGGTAATACCACTGGTTGGTTCAAGATATTT. It codes for CALCEVRGNTTGWFKIF.

This chain joins TRGV9 and TRGJ1 or TRGJ2. The J gene, left out of TCRdb, was set here by checking the DNA against germline. The CDR3 extends over 11 amino acids. CDR1 is GITISATS and CDR2 is ISYDGTV in the germline V gene (reference sequence). The CDR3 region has the DNA TGTGCAGGGGGTAAGGTGCATAGGAAACTCTTT. Protein: CAGGKVHRKLF.

As concerns this clone: TCRdb's protein, taken from a much larger clone, differs from this DNA's translation at residues 9 and 10, likely owing to a read error; the protein displayed comes from the DNA. The CDR3 DNA reads TGTGCCTTGTGGGAGGTGGGGGGTGGGAATTATAAGAAACTCTTT. It codes for CALWEVGGGNYKKLF. V usage is TRGV9 and J usage is TRGJ1 or TRGJ2. In the absence of a J gene in TCRdb, the DNA was matched to germline to assign it here. The junction had 10 bases not matched to a gene; V was cut back by 0 bases and J by 5 bases. The CDR3 runs to 15 residues. Germline V gene data show CDR1 as GITISATS and CDR2 as ISYDGTV (reference sequence).

Note on this clone: This DNA's translation differs at residue 10 from TCRdb's protein, which comes from a much larger clone; a read error is likely, and the protein shown is translated from the DNA. The chain links TRGV3 to TRGJ1 or TRGJ2. Germline values: CDR1 VTNTFY, CDR2 YDVSTARD (reference sequence). This CDR3 comprises 13 residues. The CDR3 nucleotides are TGTGCCACCTGGGACAGGTATTATTATCAGAAACTCTTT. Encoded protein: CATWDRYYYQKLF.

The genes are TRGV9 and TRGJP. The J gene, missing from TCRdb, was assigned here through DNA to germline matching. CDR1 and CDR2 from the germline V gene are GITISATS and ISYDGTV (reference sequence). CDR3 length equals 20 residues. V lost 0 bases to trimming and J lost 8 bases; unmatched junction nucleotides: 16. CDR3 in DNA: TGTGCCTTGTGGGAGGTGCAGGCCGGGATGACCAAGTTGGGCAAAAAAATCAAGGTATTT. Its translation is CALWEVQAGMTKLGKKIKVF.

This clone appeared a few times. TCRdb's protein, taken from a much larger clone, differs from this DNA's translation at residue 6, likely owing to a read error; the protein displayed comes from the DNA. The chain uses TRGV4 and TRGJ1 or TRGJ2. TCRdb does not report a J gene; here it was assigned by matching the DNA to germline references. V lost 5 bases and J lost 7; bases outside the gene matches: 5. Germline CDR1 reads EGSTGY; CDR2 reads YDSYTSSV. There are 11 residues in the CDR3. CDR3 protein: CATWVDYKKLF. Here the CDR3 DNA reads TGTGCCACCTGGGTGGACTATAAGAAACTCTTT.

This clone came up many times. This DNA's translation and the protein TCRdb lists, from a much larger clone, do not match at residue 4, likely due to a read error; the protein shown is translated from the DNA. The chain couples TRGV9 to TRGJP. The J gene, not given by TCRdb, was assigned here from a germline match of the nucleotide sequence. The CDR3 has 16 residues. Germline CDR1 and CDR2: GITISATS and ISYDGTV (reference sequence). The CDR3, as DNA: TGTGCCTTGGGGGAGGTGGAAGAGTTGGGCAAAAAAATCAAGGTATTT. It yields the protein CALGEVEELGKKIKVF.

V gene assignment gives TRGV9, but the J gene was left uncalled. Germline-derived CDR1 and CDR2 are GITISATS and ISYDGTV (reference sequence). The CDR3 loop spans 14 amino acids. The CDR3 region has the DNA TGTGCCTTGTGGCAATTGTTTTGTAAAAAAAAAAAGCTCTTT. Translating it yields CALWQLFCKKKKLF.

Turning to this clone: With a far larger clone one base away, a read error is the likely cause. V and J are TRGV9 and TRGJ1 or TRGJ2. The J gene, missing from TCRdb, was assigned here through DNA to germline matching. Germline CDR1 and CDR2: GITISATS and ISYDGTV (reference sequence). The J segment lost 0 bases and the V segment lost 5 bases, leaving 7 bases of the junction unmatched. CDR3 size: 14 residues. In DNA, the CDR3 is TGTGCCTTGTGGGGTGCAGCGAATTATTATAAGAAACTCTTT. This codes for CALWGAANYYKKLF.

The table lists this clone with a few counts. A junction boundary mismatches the germline segment, possibly from a read error. This chain uses TRGV9 with TRGJ1 or TRGJ2. The J gene, left out of TCRdb, was set here by checking the DNA against germline. The CDR3 is 12 amino acids. Germline CDR1 and CDR2: GITISATS and ISYDGTV (reference sequence). CDR3 DNA: TGTGCCTTGTGGGAGGCGTATTATGAGAAACTCTTT. It specifies CALWEAYYEKLF.

Relative to its sample, this clone is medium-sized. This chain links TRGV9 with TRGJP. In germline, CDR1 is GITISATS, CDR2 ISYDGTV (reference sequence). CDR3 size: 17 residues. Trimming took 1 base from V and 7 from J; bases not matched to a gene: 7. The CDR3: CALWEVGEELGKKIKVF. In nucleotides, the CDR3 is TGTGCCTTGTGGGAGGTCGGGGAGGAGTTGGGCAAAAAAATCAAGGTATTT.

This clone is labeled as medium-sized. A far larger clone is off by one base, so a read error is likely. This rearrangement joins TRGV2 to TRGJ1 or TRGJ2. The J gene is not listed in TCRdb, so it was assigned here from a DNA match to germline. Germline V gene lookup returns CDR1 EGSNGY and CDR2 YDSYNSKV. V was clipped by 0 bases and J by 11 bases; unmatched bases: 4. CDR3 length equals 11 residues. The CDR3 DNA reads TGTGCCACCTGGGACGGGCAACAGAAACTCTTT. Translating it yields CATWDGQQKLF.

This clone is categorized as medium-sized. Other nucleotide sequences in the sample specify the same CDR3. The chain links TRGV9 to TRGJP. The CDR3 is 16 amino acids. Germline-derived CDR1 and CDR2 are GITISATS and ISYDGTV (reference sequence). V gave up 3 bases and J gave up 9 bases; unmatched junction bases: 8. The CDR3 coding sequence is TGTGCCTTGTGGGAGCTCGGGGGGTTGGGCAAAAAAATCAAGGTATTT. The encoded protein is CALWELGGLGKKIKVF.

To note about this clone: The mismatch at residue 6 between this DNA's translation and the TCRdb protein of a much larger clone likely reflects a read error; the protein shown is translated from the DNA. The CDR3 DNA is TGTGCCACCTGGGATCGGAATACCACTGGTTGGTTCAAGATATTT. Its translation: CATWDRNTTGWFKIF. This chain joins TRGV8 and TRGJP1. The length of the CDR3 is 15 residues. V shed 3 bases, J shed 0 bases, and the junction held 4 bases outside the gene matches. Germline V gene sequence: CDR1 VENAVY, CDR2 YDSYNSRV.

This clone was observed a handful of times. A far larger clone is one base from this, pointing to a likely read error. Different DNA sequences within this sample yield the same CDR3. V gene TRGV9 combines with J gene TRGJP. This CDR3 spans 16 amino acids. From germline, CDR1 is GITISATS and CDR2 ISYDGTV (reference sequence). CDR3 DNA sequence: TGTGCCTTGTGGGAGGTGCAAGAGTTGGGCAAAAAAATAAAGGTATTT. Translating gives CALWEVQELGKKIKVF.

As for this clone: This DNA translates differently at residue 10 from the TCRdb protein, which is that of a much larger clone; a read error is likely, and the protein shown is the DNA's own translation. The rearrangement joins TRGV9 to TRGJP. This CDR3 is 17 amino acids long. CDR1 GITISATS and CDR2 ISYDGTV come from the germline V gene (reference sequence). The CDR3 DNA reads TGTGCCTTGTGGGACTCGGAGCAAGAGATGGGCAAAAAAATCAAGGTATTT. It yields the protein CALWDSEQEMGKKIKVF.